Described below is a single T cell receptor beta chain sequence and its context. In the original workflow: Amplification of reference gene primers was used by the study to estimate nucleated cell counts. The method was immunoSEQ multiplex PCR; TCRdb's version includes in-frame clones alone and lacks a portion of them. V and J calls plus clone size are reproduced from that table; the DNA served to infer D and trimming. Of approximately 200,000 clones in the sample, approximately 84% were seen once. The sample belongs to a study of blood T cell repertoires in COVID-19. On the study more broadly: T cells, B-cell-depleted T cells, or PBMCs provided the cDNA or gDNA that served as material.

The sequencing input was PBMCs or T cells enriched from blood (not recorded which). This clonotype was sampled from a woman under 40 who had recovered from COVID-19.

Here the CDR3 reads CASSQRPRGGGETQYF. In DNA, the CDR3 is TGTGCCAGCAGCCAACGTCCTCGGGGAGGGGGAGAGACCCAGTACTTC. V and J are TRBV3-1 (or the pseudogene TRBV3-2) and TRBJ2-5, with a weak D call TRBD2 (7 bases). This CDR3 has 16 residues. Germline assignment: CDR1 LGHDT and CDR2 YNNKEL (reference sequence). The V gene lost 2 bases and the J gene lost 4 bases, with 17 bases spanning the gap.